This TCR beta chain was identified in a study of T-cell reconstitution after alpha-beta-depleted transplantation in children. Germline loops: CDR1 SGDLS, CDR2 YYNGEE. The CDR3 runs 15 residues. J was trimmed by 6 bases and V by 4 bases; bases with no gene match: 10. Preparing the TCRbeta library involved the use of unique molecular identifiers. Each CDR3 protein gets one entry after TCRdb re-called the PCR reads with MiXCR. The table includes around 410,000 distinct CDR3 sequences, under 13% detected once. The sequence derives from a human donor who donated a stem cell graft to a child with acute myeloid leukemia. Source: PBMCs from the stem cell graft donor, taken from the stem cell graft. V gene TRBV9 combines with J gene TRBJ2-7, with TRBD1 identical over 10 bases. Here the CDR3 DNA reads TGTGCCAGCAGCCCGGGACAGGGGAATTCGGGCGAGCAGTACTTC. Translation gives CASSPGQGNSGEQYF.